This T cell receptor beta chain is drawn from a study of blood T cells in healthy people across ages (dated by TCRdb to between 2015 and 2016). About the study as a whole: In model experiments, template switching captured roughly one uniquely barcoded TCR beta cDNA molecule for every two T cells. Using deep sequencing normalized with unique cDNA molecular identifiers, the study measured how TCR beta repertoire diversity changes with age. The study analyzed two additional independent replicas of 1 million unique cDNA reads from the same blood draw for two donors, one aged 18 to 29 and one aged 80 or older. The donors were split into four age groups: young (average about 15 years), middle-aged (39), aged (more than 60) and long-lived (approximately 89).

Remarks on this clonotype: The antigen it recognizes is unknown. Per-base quality was not reported, and no clone a single base away is much larger than it.

Study-wide findings and limitations: Estimates of total diversity based on one million sequenced T cells were regarded as lower bounds and as underestimates. Compared with the aged group, more naive CD4+ T cells, fewer expanded clones and increased TCR diversity were shown by the long-lived group, suggesting age selection. Conclusive comparison of naive and antigen-experienced compartments was prevented by the profiling of bulk unsorted PBMCs. Because donor CMV infection status was unknown, age-related changes in expanded clonotypes were potentially confounded. Observed TCR beta diversity per million T cells fell roughly linearly with age, and a significant reduction was already apparent by age roughly 41. Observed TCR beta diversity correlated strongly with the percentage of naive T cells measured by flow cytometry.

Systemically healthy Caucasian individuals from Russia, approximately 39 in total and aged roughly 6 to 100 years, were included as donors. Each donor gave 8 to 10 milliliters of peripheral blood, collected into EDTA-treated Vacutainer tubes. Ficoll-Paque density-gradient centrifugation was used to isolate PBMCs, with at least 6.5 million per sample. Total RNA, at least 6 micrograms per sample, was extracted from PBMCs with Trizol reagent. Naive CD45RAhigh/CD27high T cell percentages were measured by flow cytometry on a PBMC aliquot from every donor. Library creation used 5' RACE. The instrument was an Illumina HiSeq 2500. A second 7 to 11 cycle PCR used a sample-barcoded 5' primer and a J-beta primer mix. A template-switch 5' adaptor carrying 12 random nucleotides introduced a unique molecular identifier onto each TCR beta cDNA molecule. At least 3 million CDR3-containing paired-end reads were obtained from each sample. The Mint cDNA synthesis kit, primed by a TRBC-specific oligonucleotide, was used to synthesize first-strand cDNA from all RNA. After uracil-DNA glycosylase treatment, a first 18-cycle PCR used universal primers M1SS and BC2_uni_R on all cDNA. Regarding the original processing steps: For normalization, 1 million high-quality reads, each with a distinct molecular identifier, were randomly selected from each sample. Reads sharing molecular identifiers were discarded rather than binned into consensus sequences. MiTCR, run with a Q25 quality threshold and the strictest error-elimination algorithm, handled CDR3 identification, clonotype clustering and error correction. A nonparametric unseen species model with Euler transformation was used to estimate lower-bound total TCR beta diversity. Through fastp at Q25 and MiXCR, TCRdb rebuilt clones from the public reads, retaining in-frame beta chains. Records with the same CDR3 protein are collapsed into one entry carrying the most frequent genes and DNA. In this record, the V and J calls reflect TCRdb's handling and not the investigators' own analysis. The sample table contains approximately 780,000 distinct CDR3 sequences; only one count was recorded for around a quarter of them. About 3% of the sample is held by the ten biggest clonotypes.

The same specimen was also included in a second study, on T cells of mothers and their children. As described in the second report: Nine systemically healthy Caucasian individuals, comprising three mothers and their six children, were included as donors. cDNA synthesis used all of the extracted RNA, with approximately 1.4 ug of RNA in each 15 ul reaction. In the second PCR, sample barcodes and 2-4 random nucleotides were introduced via the M1S primer. Each mother yielded over 9.5 million TCR beta CDR3 reads and each child 2.5 million to 3.5 million reads. Thymic selection similarly shapes TCR recombination output in related and unrelated pairs, with minor effect from inherited differences. Normalized repertoire overlap was always found to be slightly, but never significantly, higher in related mother-child pairs than in unrelated mother-child pairs. No persistent microchimeric T cell clones were detected, at a sensitivity of roughly 93 clones per million clonotypes. To look for features that set related mother-child pairs apart from unrelated individuals, the researchers ran deep NGS to compare the TCR beta repertoires of mothers and children. Mothers averaged about 37 +/- 4 years of age and children averaged about 10 +/- 4 years. After adapter ligation was performed with NEBNext reagents, the libraries were sequenced on an Illumina HiSeq 2000 with 100+100 nt paired-end reads. To prevent cross-contamination, the mother and child libraries were prepared one month apart and sequenced in separate runs. Each donor had between roughly 500,000 and 2,200,000 distinct TCR beta clonotypes identified. Naive TCR beta clonotypes were estimated from low-frequency clonotypes matched to each donor's FACS-determined naive share, without sorting.

Sequencing was carried out using blood. The receptor was isolated from a boy between 10 and 17 years old in good health.

The CDR3 reads CSAAITSQTQYF. The DNA sequence is as follows: TGCAGTGCTGCAATTACTAGCCAGACCCAGTACTTC. This receptor chain uses TRBV20-1 and TRBJ2-5; the D segment could be TRBD2, given 6 matching bases. There are 12 amino acids in the CDR3, from cysteine to phenylalanine inclusive. CDR3 DNA only is kept here, 36 bases in frame from base 1. As encoded in the germline V gene (reference sequence), CDR1 is DFQATT while CDR2 is SNEGSKA. The junction shows trimming of 5 bases on V and 6 bases on J, plus 13 bases between the germline ends.